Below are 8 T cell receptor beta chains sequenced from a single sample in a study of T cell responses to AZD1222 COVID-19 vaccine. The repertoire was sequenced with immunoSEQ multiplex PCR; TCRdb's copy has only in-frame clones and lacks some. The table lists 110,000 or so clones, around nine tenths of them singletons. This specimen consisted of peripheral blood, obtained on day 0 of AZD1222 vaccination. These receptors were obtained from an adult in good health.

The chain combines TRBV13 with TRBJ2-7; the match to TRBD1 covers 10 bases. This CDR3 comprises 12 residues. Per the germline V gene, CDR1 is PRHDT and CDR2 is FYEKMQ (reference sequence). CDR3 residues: CATGTGVYEQYF. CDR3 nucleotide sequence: TGTGCTACCGGGACAGGGGTTTACGAGCAGTACTTC.

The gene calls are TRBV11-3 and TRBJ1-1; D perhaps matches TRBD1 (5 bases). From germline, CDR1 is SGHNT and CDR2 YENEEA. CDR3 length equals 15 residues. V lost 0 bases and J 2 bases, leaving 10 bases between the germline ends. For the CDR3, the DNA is TGTGCCAGCAGCTTAGATTCCGGGGCCAACACTGAAGCTTTCTTT. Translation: CASSLDSGANTEAFF. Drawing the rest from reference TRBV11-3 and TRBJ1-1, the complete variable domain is EAGVVQSPRYKIIEKKQPVAFWCNPISGHNTLYWYLQNLGQGPELLIRYENEEAVDDSQLPKDRFSAERLKGVDSTLKIQPAELGDSAVYLCASSLDSGANTEAFFGQGTRLTVV.

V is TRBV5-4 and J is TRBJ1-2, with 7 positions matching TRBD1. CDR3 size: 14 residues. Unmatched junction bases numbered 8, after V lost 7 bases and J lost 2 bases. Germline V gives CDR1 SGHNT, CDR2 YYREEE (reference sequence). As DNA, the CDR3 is TGTGCCAGCCTCCCAGGGGGAAGAAACTATGGCTACACCTTC. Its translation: CASLPGGRNYGYTF.

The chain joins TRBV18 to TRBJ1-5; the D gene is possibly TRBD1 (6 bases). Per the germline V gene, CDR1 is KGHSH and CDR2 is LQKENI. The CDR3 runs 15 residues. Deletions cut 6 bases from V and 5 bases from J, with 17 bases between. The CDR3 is CASSLDRTPDQPQHF. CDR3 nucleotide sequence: TGTGCCAGCTCCCTAGACAGGACCCCAGATCAGCCCCAGCATTTT.

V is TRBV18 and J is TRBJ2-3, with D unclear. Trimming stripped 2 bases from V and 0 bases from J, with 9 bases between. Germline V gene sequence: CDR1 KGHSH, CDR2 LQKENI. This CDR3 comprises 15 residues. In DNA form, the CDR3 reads TGTGCCAGCTCACCAAATCACGGGAGCACAGATACGCAGTATTTT. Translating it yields CASSPNHGSTDTQYF.

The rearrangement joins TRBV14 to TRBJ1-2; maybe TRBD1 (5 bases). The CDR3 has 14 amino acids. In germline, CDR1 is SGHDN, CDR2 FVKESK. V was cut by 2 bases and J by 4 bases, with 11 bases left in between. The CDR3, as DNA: TGTGCCAGCAGCCAATTTGTGGGGGGCTATGGCTACACCTTC. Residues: CASSQFVGGYGYTF. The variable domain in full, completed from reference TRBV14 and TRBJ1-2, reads EAGVTQFPSHSVIEKGQTVTLRCDPISGHDNLYWYRRVMGKEIKFLLHFVKESKQDESGMPNNRFLAERTGGTYSTLKVQPAELEDSGVYFCASSQFVGGYGYTFGSGTRLTVV.

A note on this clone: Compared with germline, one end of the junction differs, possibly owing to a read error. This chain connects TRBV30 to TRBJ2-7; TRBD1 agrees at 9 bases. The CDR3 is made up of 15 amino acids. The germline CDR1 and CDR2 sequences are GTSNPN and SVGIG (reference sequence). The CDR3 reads CAGTGSVRSSYEQYF. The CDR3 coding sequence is TGCGCCGGGACAGGGTCCGTCCGGAGCTCCTACGAGCAGTACTTC.

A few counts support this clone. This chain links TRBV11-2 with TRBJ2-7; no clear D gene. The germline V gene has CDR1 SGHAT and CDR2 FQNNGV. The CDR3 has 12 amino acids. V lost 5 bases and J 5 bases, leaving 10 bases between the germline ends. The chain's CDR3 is CASSVKSNEQYF. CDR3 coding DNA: TGTGCCAGCAGCGTCAAATCGAACGAGCAGTACTTC.